The 25 T cell receptor beta chains reported below all come from one sample, sequenced in a study of blood T cell repertoires in COVID-19. TCRdb's table, derived via immunoSEQ multiplex PCR, lists solely in-frame clones and lacks some. The table lists some 70,000 clones, approximately 92% of them singletons, with 2.5% to 3% in the top ten. Material: peripheral blood. The receptors originated from a man over 45 with acute or convalescent COVID-19.

The chain recombines TRBV6-5 with TRBJ1-5; D ambiguous. The CDR3 loop spans 14 amino acids. Trimming took off 6 bases at V and 0 bases at J, with 9 bases between the two ends. Germline CDR1 reads MNHEY; CDR2 reads SVGAGI. CDR3 DNA sequence: TGTGCCAGCAGCATCCTAGATAGCAATCAGCCCCAGCATTTT. Protein product: CASSILDSNQPQHF.

The chain recombines TRBV20-1 with TRBJ2-7; D is unresolved. The CDR3 sequence is 14 residues long. Germline-derived CDR1 and CDR2 are DFQATT and SNEGSKA (reference sequence). V shed 3 bases and J shed 0 bases, with 12 bases lying between them. The CDR3 here is CSASTAKSSYEQYV. The CDR3, as DNA: TGCAGTGCTAGTACTGCGAAGAGCTCCTACGAGCAGTACGTC.

The chain has TRBV18 and TRBJ1-1; perhaps TRBD1 as D (5 bases). Trimming left V 2 bases short and J 3 bases short, with 10 bases between. CDR3 length: 14 amino acids. CDR1 KGHSH and CDR2 LQKENI come from the germline V gene. Here the CDR3 reads CASSPVRGDTEAFF. The CDR3 DNA sequence: TGTGCCAGCTCACCAGTGCGGGGGGACACTGAAGCTTTCTTT.

This clone has a handful of counts. This sequence joins TRBV5-1 and TRBJ2-5; possibly TRBD1 for D (5 bases). Trimming pared 5 bases from V and 5 bases from J, leaving 19 bases between. The CDR3 sequence is 15 residues long. Germline V lookup: CDR1 SGHRS, CDR2 YFSETQ. As DNA, the CDR3 is TGCGCCAGCAGGGGAAAATCCGGAGCAGGGGAGACCCAGTACTTC. Translation gives CASRGKSGAGETQYF.

The gene calls are TRBV7-9 and TRBJ1-2; 11 nucleotides agree with TRBD1. CDR3 size: 14 residues. Looked up from germline, CDR1 is SEHNR and CDR2 is FQNEAQ (reference sequence). Trimming cost V 5 bases and J 6 bases; bases outside gene matches: 5. CDR3 DNA sequence: TGTGCCAGCAGCCGCGGACAGGGGGCCGATGGCTACACCTTC. Its translation is CASSRGQGADGYTF.

This rearrangement joins TRBV29-1 to TRBJ1-2; D not certain. V lost 4 bases and J lost 2, with 11 bases in between. The CDR3 runs 13 residues. Germline V gene sequence: CDR1 SQVTM, CDR2 ANQGSEA. This CDR3 reads CSVAPNTNYGYTF. The CDR3 nucleotides read TGCAGCGTTGCCCCCAACACGAACTATGGCTACACCTTC.

The rearrangement uses TRBV6-2 or TRBV6-3 and TRBJ2-7; 12 nucleotides line up with TRBD2. The length of the CDR3 is 15 residues. Germline CDR1 and CDR2: MNHEY and SVGEGT. V was clipped by 2 bases and J by 2 bases; unmatched bases: 1. The CDR3 DNA is TGTGCCAGCAGTTACGGACTAGCGGGACCCTACGAGCAGTACTTC. Translated: CASSYGLAGPYEQYF.

The chain uses TRBV28 and TRBJ2-1; 11 bases match TRBD2. Germline trimming cut 8 bases from V and 4 bases from J; bases unmatched to any gene: 13. The CDR3 is 17 amino acids. CDR1 and CDR2 (germline): MDHEN, SYDVKM. The CDR3 is CASQAGTSGITYNEQFF. DNA for the CDR3: TGTGCCAGCCAGGCCGGGACTAGCGGTATTACTTACAATGAGCAGTTCTTC.

This chain connects TRBV7-7 to TRBJ2-2; the match to TRBD1 covers 7 bases. Germline V CDR1 and CDR2: SSHAT, FNYEAQ (reference sequence). The J segment lost 8 bases and the V segment lost 5 bases, leaving 11 bases of the junction unmatched. This CDR3 is built from 15 residues. CDR3 bases: TGTGCCAGCAGCCCCGACAGGGAATCAAGGGGGGAGCTGTTTTTT. It is translated as CASSPDRESRGELFF.

V and J are TRBV5-1 and TRBJ2-3; 10 nucleotides align to TRBD2. Germline loops: CDR1 SGHRS, CDR2 YFSETQ. V lost 3 bases and J lost 3; bases outside the gene matches: 4. CDR3 length equals 15 residues. The CDR3 sequence is CASSSAGGGTDTQYF. The CDR3 coding sequence is TGCGCCAGCAGCTCAGCGGGAGGGGGAACAGATACGCAGTATTTT.

The rearrangement joins TRBV6-5 to TRBJ2-1, with 7 bases that match TRBD1. Looked up from germline, CDR1 is MNHEY and CDR2 is SVGAGI. J gave up 6 bases and V 6 bases, and 11 bases lay outside the gene matches. The CDR3 sequence is 15 residues long. The CDR3 reads CASRGEGGAGNEQFF. CDR3 DNA sequence: TGTGCCAGCAGGGGGGAAGGGGGCGCGGGCAATGAGCAGTTCTTC.

The chain couples TRBV2 to TRBJ2-1; 7 bases fit TRBD2. This CDR3 spans 11 amino acids. With V trimmed by 9 bases and J by 5 bases, 1 base remained unmatched. Germline assignment: CDR1 SNHLY and CDR2 FYNNEI. CDR3 bases: TGTGCCAGTGGGGGGGACAATGAGCAGTTCTTC. It translates to CASGGDNEQFF.

This rearrangement joins TRBV11-3 to TRBJ2-4; TRBD2 matches 7 bases. This CDR3 has 17 amino acids. V gave up 3 bases and J gave up 0 bases; unmatched junction bases: 8. Germline assignment: CDR1 SGHNT and CDR2 YENEEA. DNA for the CDR3: TGTGCCAGCAGCTTGGGGGAGGGGACGGGAGCCAAAAACATTCAGTACTTC. Amino acid sequence: CASSLGEGTGAKNIQYF.

The chain uses TRBV4-3 and TRBJ2-1, with TRBD2 matching 7 bases. With 4 bases clipped from V and 0 bases from J, the junction kept 12 bases outside the gene matches. Germline V gene sequence: CDR1 LGHNA, CDR2 YSLEER. This CDR3 spans 18 amino acids. CDR3 coding DNA: TGCGCCAGCAGCCGGAATAGCTGGGGCGGGAGCTCCTACAATGAGCAGTTCTTC. Its protein is CASSRNSWGGSSYNEQFF.

This sequence joins TRBV14 and TRBJ1-1; D possibly corresponds to TRBD1 (6 bases). Trimming pared 5 bases from V and 2 bases from J, leaving 9 bases between. This CDR3 comprises 13 residues. Germline CDR1 SGHDN, CDR2 FVKESK. The CDR3 DNA follows: TGTGCCAGCAGCTGGGGACAAAACACTGAAGCTTTCTTT. Its translation is CASSWGQNTEAFF.

The J gene is TRBJ1-5, the V gene TRBV9; D unclear. V lost 4 bases and J 0 bases, leaving 11 bases between the germline ends. CDR1 is SGDLS and CDR2 is YYNGEE in the germline V gene. CDR3 length: 15 residues. For the CDR3, the DNA is TGTGCCAGCAGCCCCGGGGTGAATAGCAATCAGCCCCAGCATTTT. Encoded protein: CASSPGVNSNQPQHF.

The chain combines TRBV11-2 with TRBJ2-3, with 9 bases that match TRBD2. This CDR3 is built from 17 residues. Germline values: CDR1 SGHAT, CDR2 FQNNGV. V shed 5 bases, J shed 3 bases, and the junction held 12 bases outside the gene matches. In nucleotides, the CDR3 is TGTGCCAGCAGCCCCGGGGGGGCGGGAGGGCTGACAGATACGCAGTATTTT. Protein: CASSPGGAGGLTDTQYF.

This clone showed up just once. V is TRBV6-5 and J is TRBJ2-1; TRBD2 aligns across 8 bases. The length of the CDR3 is 15 residues. CDR1 and CDR2 from the germline V gene are MNHEY and SVGAGI. With 6 bases clipped from V and 2 bases from J, the junction kept 6 bases outside the gene matches. CDR3 sequence: CASRSEREPYNEQFF. The CDR3 nucleotides read TGTGCCAGCAGGTCCGAGCGGGAGCCCTACAATGAGCAGTTCTTC.

By proportion, this clone is medium-sized (0.01 to 0.1%). The chain carries TRBV6-2 or TRBV6-3 and TRBJ2-1; TRBD2 matches at 9 bases. The CDR3 contains 18 residues. CDR1 and CDR2 from the germline V gene are MNHEY and SVGEGT. The junction had 17 bases not matched to a gene; V was cut back by 1 base and J by 10 bases. The CDR3 nucleotides are TGTGCCAGCAGTTACTTAAATCCATCGGCTAGCGGGAAGGGAGAGCAGTTCTTC. As protein: CASSYLNPSASGKGEQFF.

This rearrangement joins TRBV6-5 to TRBJ1-1; a weak D match, TRBD1 (6 bases). This CDR3 comprises 14 residues. The V end lost 4 bases, the J end lost 1 base, and 10 bases lay between the germline ends. CDR1 MNHEY and CDR2 SVGAGI come from the germline V gene. This CDR3 is CASSFQGRNTEAFF. CDR3 DNA sequence: TGTGCCAGCAGTTTTCAGGGGAGGAACACTGAAGCTTTCTTT.

The chain links TRBV5-1 to TRBJ1-4, with TRBD1 identical over 9 bases. V dropped 4 bases and J dropped 7; count of bases not matched to a gene: 11. From germline, CDR1 is SGHRS and CDR2 YFSETQ. This CDR3 has 16 amino acids. The CDR3 protein is CASSPDADRGGEKLFF. CDR3 coding DNA: TGCGCCAGCAGCCCCGATGCGGACAGGGGAGGTGAAAAACTGTTTTTT.

This chain links TRBV11-3 with TRBJ2-1, with D perhaps TRBD2 (5 bases). The CDR3 length is 12 residues. The germline CDR1 and CDR2 sequences are SGHNT and YENEEA. Trimming stripped 6 bases from V and 8 bases from J, with 11 bases between. The CDR3 bases are TGTGCCAGCAGGTCACTAGGCGATGAGCAGTTCTTC. It codes for CASRSLGDEQFF.

The chain joins TRBV19 to TRBJ2-7, with 12 bases fitting TRBD2. Germline CDR1 is LNHDA and CDR2 is SQIVND (reference sequence). The CDR3 sequence is 13 residues long. The V and J ends lost 9 bases and 6 bases, in that order; junction bases with no gene match: 6. Written as DNA, the CDR3 is TGTGCCAGACGACTAGCGGGAGCTCTCGAGCAGTACGTC. This translates into CARRLAGALEQYV.

The CDR3 DNA reads TGTGCCAGTAGTGGGAGCGCTAGATCCTACGAGCAGTACTTC. As protein: CASSGSARSYEQYF. V usage is TRBV19 and J usage is TRBJ2-7; D possibly corresponds to TRBD2 (5 bases). V was pared by 5 bases and J by 1 base, with 12 bases between. Germline CDR1 and CDR2: LNHDA and SQIVND (reference sequence). CDR3 length: 14 amino acids.

The J gene is TRBJ2-3, the V gene TRBV5-6, with D possibly TRBD2 on 5 matching bases. The CDR3 is 15 amino acids. Germline CDR1 and CDR2: SGHDT and YYEEEE. The V gene lost 4 bases and the J gene lost 3 bases, with 15 bases spanning the gap. CDR3 amino acids: CASSEADRTTDTQYF. In DNA form, the CDR3 reads TGTGCCAGCAGCGAAGCGGACCGAACGACAGATACGCAGTATTTT.